These 27 T cell receptor beta chains share one sample of origin, sequenced in a study of graft-versus-host responses after intestinal transplantation. TCRdb's table, derived via immunoSEQ multiplex PCR, lists solely in-frame clones and lacks some. The top ten clones hold roughly 1.5% of a sample with tens of thousands of clones, about 90% of them seen once. Sequences were derived from PBMCs, sampled 26 days after transplant. These receptors came from a human patient who received an intestinal transplant, so some T cells may come from the graft donor.

The chain has TRBV6-5 and TRBJ2-7; D is perhaps TRBD1 (6 bases). Germline V gene sequence: CDR1 MNHEY, CDR2 SVGAGI. Trimming shortened V by 4 bases and J by 2 bases, and 18 bases separated the two germline ends. The CDR3 is 16 residues long. DNA for the CDR3: TGTGCCAGCAGTTTCTACCCTAGAGGGGGAGCCTACGAGCAGTACTTC. It yields the protein CASSFYPRGGAYEQYF.

The CDR3, as DNA: TGCAGCGTTGATATATGGGGGGATGAGCAGTTCTTC. It is translated as CSVDIWGDEQFF. V gene TRBV29-1 combines with J gene TRBJ2-1, with a weak D call TRBD2 (6 bases). The CDR3 spans 12 residues. CDR1 and CDR2 (germline): SQVTM, ANQGSEA. With 3 bases removed from V and 8 bases from J, the gap between germline ends came to 11 bases.

The V and J genes are TRBV4-2 and TRBJ2-7; a possible D gene is TRBD1 (6 bases). This CDR3 is 15 amino acids long. V lost 0 bases and J lost 3, with 12 bases in between. Germline V gives CDR1 LGHNA, CDR2 YNFKEQ. The CDR3, as DNA: TGTGCCAGCAGCCAAGACCTCCAGGGGATCTACGAGCAGTACGTC. The encoded protein is CASSQDLQGIYEQYV.

V is TRBV5-1 and J is TRBJ1-1, with D uncertain. V was trimmed by 4 bases and J by 5 bases, leaving 15 bases between them. In germline, CDR1 is SGHRS, CDR2 YFSETQ. The CDR3 is 14 amino acids. This CDR3 reads CASSLGPSGTEAFF. The CDR3 nucleotides read TGCGCCAGCAGCCTAGGGCCCTCGGGGACTGAAGCTTTCTTT.

This chain joins TRBV28 and TRBJ1-5; possibly TRBD1 for D (6 bases). V lost 5 bases, J lost 7 bases, and 18 bases lay in between. The CDR3 covers 15 residues. The germline V gene encodes CDR1 MDHEN and CDR2 SYDVKM. CDR3 DNA: TGTGCCAGCAGTCCTTCGGGGGGCTGGGGGCAGCCCCAGCATTTT. Translated: CASSPSGGWGQPQHF.

The chain employs TRBV28 and TRBJ2-1; D is unclear. Trimming pared 2 bases from V and 0 bases from J, leaving 20 bases between. Germline values: CDR1 MDHEN, CDR2 SYDVKM. The CDR3 sequence is 19 residues long. CDR3 coding DNA: TGTGCCAGCAGTTTACCCCGGTCCGGGTACTCGAGCTCCTACAATGAGCAGTTCTTC. Its protein product is CASSLPRSGYSSSYNEQFF.

The rearrangement links TRBV28 to TRBJ2-7; 7 bases align to TRBD2. The CDR3 extends over 15 amino acids. The V segment lost 6 bases and the J segment 6 bases; nucleotides outside the gene matches: 14. Germline V gives CDR1 MDHEN, CDR2 SYDVKM. Written as DNA, the CDR3 is TGTGCCAGCAGCCCCGGGTCACACTTAGCGGGCGAGCAGTACTTC. Encoded protein: CASSPGSHLAGEQYF.

The chain carries TRBV25-1 and TRBJ1-1; no definite D call. Germline V gene sequence: CDR1 MGHDK, CDR2 SYGVNS. With 4 bases removed from V and 5 bases from J, the gap between germline ends came to 11 bases. There are 13 residues in the CDR3. For the CDR3, the DNA is TGTGCCAGCAGTGGCGGCCTCCGGACTGAAGCTTTCTTT. Amino acid sequence: CASSGGLRTEAFF. The full variable domain, completed using reference TRBV25-1 and TRBJ1-1, is EADIYQTPRYLVIGTGKKITLECSQTMGHDKMYWYQQDPGMELHLIHYSYGVNSTEKGDLSSESTVSRIRTEHFPLTLESARPSHTSQYLCASSGGLRTEAFFGQGTRLTVV.

This clone showed up just once. This chain connects TRBV11-2 to TRBJ2-3, with 7 bases matching TRBD2. V dropped 1 base and J dropped 2; count of bases not matched to a gene: 9. The CDR3 loop spans 17 amino acids. Germline V gene sequence: CDR1 SGHAT, CDR2 FQNNGV. The DNA for the CDR3 is TGTGCCAGCAGCTTAGGTTTCGCGGGAGCCGCCACAGATACGCAGTATTTT. This gives the protein CASSLGFAGAATDTQYF.

The rearrangement joins TRBV28 to TRBJ2-7; TRBD1 is a possible D gene (6 bases). The V end was cut by 8 bases, the J end by 4 bases, with 12 bases between. Germline loops: CDR1 MDHEN, CDR2 SYDVKM. This CDR3 is built from 12 residues. This CDR3 is CASGVRGYEQYF. The CDR3 DNA reads as TGTGCCAGCGGTGTAAGGGGGTACGAGCAGTACTTC.

This chain joins TRBV30 and TRBJ1-1, with D unclear. CDR3 length equals 12 residues. Germline-derived CDR1 and CDR2 are GTSNPN and SVGIG (reference sequence). V lost 3 bases, J lost 8 bases, and 13 bases lay in between. CDR3 sequence (DNA): TGTGCCTGGAGGGTGGGGTGGGAGGAAGCTTTCTTT. Residues: CAWRVGWEEAFF.

The chain employs TRBV27 and TRBJ2-5; 12 bases match TRBD1. CDR1 is MNHEY, CDR2 SMNVEV, per germline (reference sequence). CDR3 size: 15 residues. The V and J ends lost 8 bases and 5 bases, in that order; junction bases with no gene match: 9. In DNA, the CDR3 is TGTGCCAGCGGGACCCGGGACAGGGGGCTGGAGACCCAGTACTTC. This encodes CASGTRDRGLETQYF.

This rearrangement joins TRBV6-1 to TRBJ2-1; tentative D call: TRBD1 (6 bases). CDR1 is MNHNS and CDR2 is SASEGT in the germline V gene. CDR3 size: 14 residues. The V gene lost 4 bases and the J gene lost 5 bases, with 12 bases spanning the gap. The CDR3 sequence: CASSVLPGDNEQFF. CDR3 in DNA: TGTGCCAGCAGTGTATTACCAGGGGACAATGAGCAGTTCTTC.

V gene TRBV7-8 combines with J gene TRBJ2-7; 15 bases line up with TRBD2. Germline V lookup: CDR1 SGHVS, CDR2 FQNEAQ. Unmatched junction bases numbered 8, after V lost 5 bases and J lost 0 bases. The CDR3 runs 18 residues. CDR3: CASSPPGLAGGSSYEQYV. CDR3 coding DNA: TGTGCCAGCAGCCCACCGGGACTAGCGGGGGGAAGCTCCTACGAGCAGTACGTC.

The chain combines TRBV7-9 with TRBJ2-1; TRBD2 agrees at 7 bases. Germline loops: CDR1 SEHNR, CDR2 FQNEAQ (reference sequence). This CDR3 spans 16 amino acids. The trim removed 7 bases at V and 2 bases at J, leaving 11 bases unmatched. As DNA, the CDR3 is TGTGCCAGCAAACCTCGCGGGACTACCGCCTACAATGAGCAGTTCTTC. Translation gives CASKPRGTTAYNEQFF.

V and J are TRBV7-9 and TRBJ1-2; 7 positions agree with TRBD1. Losses at the gene ends were 5 bases for V and 6 bases for J; bases not matched to a gene: 12. The CDR3 totals 15 residues. CDR1 SEHNR and CDR2 FQNEAQ come from the germline V gene (reference sequence). CDR3 residues: CASSQSDRPFDGYTF. As DNA, the CDR3 is TGTGCCAGCAGCCAATCGGACAGGCCCTTCGATGGCTACACCTTC. The variable domain in full, with the rest retrieved from reference TRBV7-9 and TRBJ1-2, is DTGVSQNPRHKITKRGQNVTFRCDPISEHNRLYWYRQTLGQGPEFLTYFQNEAQLEKSRLLSDRFSAERPKGSFSTLEIQRTEQGDSAMYLCASSQSDRPFDGYTFGSGTRLTVV.

The V call is TRBV28, the J call TRBJ2-7; TRBD1 aligns across 7 bases. Germline CDR1 and CDR2: MDHEN and SYDVKM. This CDR3 has 14 amino acids. V lost 6 bases to trimming and J lost 0 bases; unmatched junction nucleotides: 5. The chain's CDR3 is CASRGTADSYEQYV. CDR3 sequence (DNA): TGTGCCAGCAGGGGGACAGCCGACTCCTACGAGCAGTACGTC.

The rearrangement joins TRBV2 to TRBJ1-1, with TRBD1 as a possible D gene (6 bases). This CDR3 spans 16 amino acids. Germline V gene lookup returns CDR1 SNHLY and CDR2 FYNNEI. Trimming removed 2 bases from V and 4 bases from J, with 17 bases in between. CDR3 nucleotides: TGTGCCAGCAGTGAACCCTTGGGACACCCGAGCACTGAAGCTTTCTTT. Its protein is CASSEPLGHPSTEAFF.

This CDR3 reads CASSSGTSYSTDTQYF. Written as DNA, the CDR3 is TGTGCCAGCAGTTCGGGGACAAGTTATAGCACAGATACGCAGTATTTT. The chain has TRBV27 and TRBJ2-3; possibly TRBD1 for D (6 bases). The CDR3 extends over 16 amino acids. Trimming took off 4 bases at V and 0 bases at J, with 14 bases between the two ends. CDR1 is MNHEY and CDR2 is SMNVEV in the germline V gene (reference sequence).

The rearrangement joins TRBV19 to TRBJ1-2; D unclear. In germline, CDR1 is LNHDA, CDR2 SQIVND (reference sequence). This CDR3 is 13 amino acids long. The V end lost 7 bases, the J end lost 2 bases, and 11 bases lay between the germline ends. The CDR3 region is CASMPGKNYGYTF. CDR3 DNA sequence: TGTGCCAGTATGCCTGGCAAGAACTATGGCTACACCTTC. Drawing the rest from reference TRBV19 and TRBJ1-2, the complete variable domain is DGGITQSPKYLFRKEGQNVTLSCEQNLNHDAMYWYRQDPGQGLRLIYYSQIVNDFQKGDIAEGYSVSREKKESFPLTVTSAQKNPTAFYLCASMPGKNYGYTFGSGTRLTVV.

Notes on this clone: Since no conserved phenylalanine or tryptophan closes the CDR3, a read error is the likely cause. Because the CDR3's place on the DNA is in doubt, the DNA is left out and the CDR3 is given as listed by TCRdb. The chain combines TRBV7-2 with TRBJ1-5; whether TRBD1, the table's D call, matches the DNA was not checked. Germline CDR1 and CDR2: SGHTA and FQGNSA. The CDR3 is 14 amino acids long, termini counted. The CDR3 region is CASSLVSLPSGQGT.

The chain carries TRBV5-1 and TRBJ1-2, with 7 bases identical to TRBD1. The junction had 13 bases not matched to a gene; V was cut back by 3 bases and J by 5 bases. Germline V CDR1 and CDR2: SGHRS, YFSETQ. The CDR3 extends over 16 amino acids. The CDR3 DNA reads as TGCGCCAGCAGCTCACCTGGCGGGACAGATACATATGGCTACACCTTC. This codes for CASSSPGGTDTYGYTF.

This chain connects TRBV15 to TRBJ2-3, with D perhaps matching TRBD2 (6 bases). Germline CDR1 and CDR2: LNHNV and YYDKDF (reference sequence). V gave up 0 bases and J gave up 4 bases, with 14 bases separating them. The CDR3 runs to 16 residues. The CDR3 spells CATSRDPPPGADTQYF. CDR3 sequence (DNA): TGTGCCACCAGCAGAGATCCTCCGCCGGGAGCAGATACGCAGTATTTT.

The chain carries TRBV29-1 and TRBJ1-3; 8 bases fit TRBD1. CDR1 SQVTM and CDR2 ANQGSEA come from the germline V gene. Trimming at V came to 0 bases and at J to 4 bases, leaving 8 bases not matched to a gene. The CDR3 consists of 16 residues. The CDR3 is CSVEDAPGGTGNTIYF. In nucleotides, the CDR3 is TGCAGCGTTGAAGATGCTCCAGGGGGCACAGGAAACACCATATATTTT.

Only one count was recorded for this clone. The chain links TRBV11-2 to TRBJ2-1; D is unclear. The CDR3 spans 12 residues. The V end lost 7 bases, the J end lost 5 bases, and 9 bases lay between the germline ends. The germline gives CDR1 SGHAT, CDR2 FQNNGV. CDR3 sequence (DNA): TGTGCCAGCATAGCTAAGAACAATGAGCAGTTCTTC. It translates to CASIAKNNEQFF.

The chain links TRBV10-2 to TRBJ1-2, with D unclear. CDR1 WSHSY and CDR2 SAAADI come from the germline V gene. V was pared by 3 bases and J by 1 base, with 9 bases between. The CDR3 runs to 14 residues. The CDR3 reads CASSDHSLNYGYTF. DNA for the CDR3: TGCGCCAGCAGTGACCACTCACTTAACTATGGCTACACCTTC.

This chain joins TRBV28 and TRBJ2-1; possible D gene TRBD2, 5 bases. The V end lost 5 bases, the J end lost 8 bases, and 13 bases lay between the germline ends. Per the germline V gene, CDR1 is MDHEN and CDR2 is SYDVKM. The CDR3 length is 13 residues. CDR3 residues: CASSPDPGDEQFF. DNA of the CDR3: TGTGCCAGCAGTCCAGACCCCGGGGATGAGCAGTTCTTC. The full variable domain, rest sourced from reference TRBV28 and TRBJ2-1, is DVKVTQSSRYLVKRTGEKVFLECVQDMDHENMFWYRQDPGLGLRLIYFSYDVKMKEKGDIPEGYSVSREKKERFSLILESASTNQTSMYLCASSPDPGDEQFFGPGTRLTVL.